Below, one T cell receptor (beta chain) is given with its context. Its antigen is not known. Expressed TCRB transcripts were sequenced after all isolated RNA was converted to cDNA. This table comes from immunoSEQ multiplex PCR, and its TCRdb copy is limited to in-frame clones, with some not included. The sample consists of around 600,000 clones, around 12% of them appearing once. This record comes from a study of beta chain features in type 1 diabetes. Study in general: Patient and healthy donor groups were alike in age, gender and cell yields.

CDR3 length equals 14 residues. CDR1 SEHNR and CDR2 FQNEAQ come from the germline V gene (reference sequence). V lost 8 bases, J lost 4 bases, and 9 bases stayed unmatched. General study results and limits: Naive, central memory and regulatory TCRB repertoires appeared more similar among patients than healthy donors. With patients and controls alike, PCR might favor shorter templates to an equal degree. In type 1 diabetes patients, VDJ junctions had fewer insertions; deletions at these junctions were more frequent. Across all four CD4+ subsets, people with type 1 diabetes showed modestly shorter TCRB CDR3s.

The chain links TRBV7-9 to TRBJ2-3; 7 nucleotides agree with TRBD2. The receptor was isolated from a young man with type 1 diabetes. Sequencing input: naive CD4+ T cells from blood. In DNA, the CDR3 is TGTGCCAGCTTCGTCCCGAGCGGGGCAGATACGCAGTATTTT. Translated, it gives CASFVPSGADTQYF.